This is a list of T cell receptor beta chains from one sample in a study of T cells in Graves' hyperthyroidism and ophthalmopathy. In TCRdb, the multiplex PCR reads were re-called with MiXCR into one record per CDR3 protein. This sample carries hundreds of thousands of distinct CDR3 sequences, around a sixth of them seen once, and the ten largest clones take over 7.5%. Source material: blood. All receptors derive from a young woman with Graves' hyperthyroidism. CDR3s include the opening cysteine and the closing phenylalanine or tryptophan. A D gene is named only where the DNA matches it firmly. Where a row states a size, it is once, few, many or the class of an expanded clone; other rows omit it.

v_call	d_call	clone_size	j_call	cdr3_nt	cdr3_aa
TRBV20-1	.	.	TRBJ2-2	TGCAGTGCTCGCCGGACGGCGAACACCGGGGAGCTGTTTTTT	CSARRTANTGELFF
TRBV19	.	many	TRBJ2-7	TGTGCCAGTAGTATCGAGGGGATCCCCTACGAGCAGTACTTC	CASSIEGIPYEQYF
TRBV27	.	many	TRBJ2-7	TGTGCCAGCAGCTCCCCTAGGGGCTACGAGCAGTACTTC	CASSSPRGYEQYF
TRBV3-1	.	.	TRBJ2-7	TGTGCCAGCAGCCAAGATCTTGGAGGCTCCTACGAGCAGTACTTC	CASSQDLGGSYEQYF
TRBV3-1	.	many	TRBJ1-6	TGTGCCAGCAGCCAAGCTCTAACAGGGTGGAATTCACCCCTCCACTTT	CASSQALTGWNSPLHF
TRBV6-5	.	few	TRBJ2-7	TGTGCCAGCAGTTACTCAGCAGGGGTTAATGCGCAGTACTTC	CASSYSAGVNAQYF
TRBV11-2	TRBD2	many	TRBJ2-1	TGTGCCAGCAGCTTAGTAAGGCGGGGGGACTACAATGAGCAGTTCTTC	CASSLVRRGDYNEQFF
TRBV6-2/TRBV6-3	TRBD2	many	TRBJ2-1	TGTGCCAGCAGTTCTCTAGCGGGGGTCTACAATGAGCAGTTCTTC	CASSSLAGVYNEQFF
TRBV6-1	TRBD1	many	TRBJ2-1	TGTGCCAGCGAGGCCAGGACAGGGAACAATGAGCAGTTCTTC	CASEARTGNNEQFF
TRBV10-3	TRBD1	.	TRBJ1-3	TGTGCCATCGGAGGGGGCCCTGGAAACACCATATATTTT	CAIGGGPGNTIYF
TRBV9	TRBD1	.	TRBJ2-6	TGTGCCAGCAGCCCAAAGACAGGGGCGCTCTCTGGGGCCAACGTCCTGACTTTC	CASSPKTGALSGANVLTF
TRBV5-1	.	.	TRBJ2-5	TGCGCCAGCAGCTTGATTGTCGGTCCTCAAGAGACCCAGTACTTC	CASSLIVGPQETQYF
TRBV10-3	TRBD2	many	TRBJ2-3	TGTGCCATCAGAGCGGGGACCGTGGGGCGGACAGATACGCAGTATTTT	CAIRAGTVGRTDTQYF
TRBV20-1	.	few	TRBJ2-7	TGCAGTGCTCCTACTCAGGGTGGTTCCTACGAGCAGTACTTC	CSAPTQGGSYEQYF
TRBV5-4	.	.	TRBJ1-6	TGTGCCAGCAGCTTGGGGTCCGGGACAAACTTTAATTCACCCCTCCACTTT	CASSLGSGTNFNSPLHF
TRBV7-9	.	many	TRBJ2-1	TGTGCCAGCAGCTGGGGCGGGTCGGATGAGCAGTTCTTC	CASSWGGSDEQFF
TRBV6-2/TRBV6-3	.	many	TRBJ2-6	TGTGCCAGCAAAGGTCCATCCTCTGGGGCCAACGTCCTGACTTTC	CASKGPSSGANVLTF
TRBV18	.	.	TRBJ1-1	TGTGCCAGCTCACCCCCGAGTGGGGGTCCTATGAACACTGAAGCTTTCTTT	CASSPPSGGPMNTEAFF
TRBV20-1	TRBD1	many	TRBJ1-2	TGCAGTGCCAGTCAGGGGGGAGCTAACTATGGCTACACCTTC	CSASQGGANYGYTF
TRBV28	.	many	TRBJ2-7	TGTGCCAGCACCTTAAGGGGAAGTGGCGAGCAGTACTTC	CASTLRGSGEQYF
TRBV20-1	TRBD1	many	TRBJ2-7	TGCAGTGCCCTCCGGTCCGGGACAGGGACCTACGAGCAGTACTTC	CSALRSGTGTYEQYF
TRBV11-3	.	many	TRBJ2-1	TGTGCCAGCAGCCCATTTCGGGGCGGGCCCAATGAGCAGTTCTTC	CASSPFRGGPNEQFF
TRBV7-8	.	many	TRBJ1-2	TGTGCCAGCAGCTCTCCGGCCGCAGCAGCCTATGGCTACACCTTC	CASSSPAAAAYGYTF
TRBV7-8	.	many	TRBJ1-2	TGTGCCAGCAGCTTAGAAGTCAAGACAGGCCACTATGGCTACACCTTC	CASSLEVKTGHYGYTF
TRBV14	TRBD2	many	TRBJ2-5	TGTGCCAGCAGCCAAGATCGGGGCGGGAGGGCCCAAGAGACCCAGTACTTC	CASSQDRGGRAQETQYF
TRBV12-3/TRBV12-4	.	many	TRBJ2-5	TGTGCCAGCAGTTTAGCGGCGCAGGGGACCCAGTACTTC	CASSLAAQGTQYF
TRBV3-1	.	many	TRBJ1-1	TGTGCCAGCAGCCAAGCCGTAGAGCTTGAAGCTTTCTTT	CASSQAVELEAFF
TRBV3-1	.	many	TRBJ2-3	TGTGCCAGCAGCCCAGGTCCTGTACCCACTCCGCAGTATTTT	CASSPGPVPTPQYF
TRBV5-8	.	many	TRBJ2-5	TGTGCCAGCAGCCCATGGGTTAAAAGAGAGGCCCAGTACTTC	CASSPWVKREAQYF
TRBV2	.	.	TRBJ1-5	TGTGCCAGCAGCAGGGGACGCAATCAGCCCCAGCATTTT	CASSRGRNQPQHF
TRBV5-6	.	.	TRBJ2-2	TGTGCCAGCAGCGGTGGGACGGCCCCGCACACCGGGGAGCTGTTTTTT	CASSGGTAPHTGELFF
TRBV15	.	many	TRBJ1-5	TGTGCCACCAGCAGAGGGACAGGCAATCAGCCCCAGCATTTT	CATSRGTGNQPQHF